The present TCR beta chain was sequenced within a study of neurological immune-mediated disorders. CDR3 length equals 15 residues. The germline gives CDR1 MNHEY, CDR2 SVGAGI. Trimming cost V 4 bases and J 2 bases; bases outside gene matches: 7. Time point described: longitudinal time-point 2. TCRdb re-called the 5' RACE reads through MiXCR, storing one row per CDR3 protein. Of 65,000 to 85,000 distinct CDR3 sequences listed, around 6% are singletons. The chain combines TRBV6-5 with TRBJ2-7; TRBD1 aligns across 8 bases. The sequence derives from a woman between 55 and 75 years old with multiple sclerosis. The sample was PBMCs. The chain's CDR3 is CASSSGTGQAYEQYF. CDR3 nucleotide sequence: TGTGCCAGCAGTTCCGGGACAGGCCAGGCCTACGAGCAGTACTTC.